This TCR beta chain comes out of a study of blood T cell repertoires in COVID-19. The wider study: Specimens from acute and convalescent COVID-19 originated in the United States, Italy and Spain. In each case, the material was cDNA or gDNA derived from T cells, B-cell-depleted T cells, or PBMCs.

Source study methods: Nucleated cell counts were estimated from reference gene primer amplification. Clones were sequenced by immunoSEQ multiplex PCR, and TCRdb holds only the in-frame ones, with some missing. V and J calls and clone size follow that table, whereas D and trimming were derived from the DNA. The profile shows about 120,000 clones, under 80% of them singletons. CDR3 length equals 15 residues. Trimming left V 5 bases short and J 6 bases short, with 18 bases between. Germline V gene data show CDR1 as KGHSH and CDR2 as LQKENI. This chain joins TRBV18 and TRBJ2-3, with D perhaps matching TRBD1 (6 bases). Sequenced material: peripheral blood. The clonotype comes from a man in his forties or fifties with acute or convalescent COVID-19. The CDR3 nucleotides read TGTGCCAGCTCATCCGACAGGAACCTTAGGGATACGCAGTATTTT. Amino acids: CASSSDRNLRDTQYF.